This paragraph reports one T cell receptor beta chain. Its target is unknown. This specimen belongs to a study of CD8 T cells in ankylosing spondylitis. Per germline, CDR1 MNHEY and CDR2 SVGEGT. V lost 5 bases and J lost 1, with 23 bases in between. The CDR3 covers 18 residues. Molecular-barcoded quantitative 5'-RACE produced these TCR beta libraries. TCRdb fed the 5' RACE reads into MiXCR, producing one record per CDR3 protein. The sample yields roughly 150,000 distinct CDR3 sequences, 9.8% seen once. Overall study results and limits: Reports of some motif variants in reactive arthritis synovial fluid and blood predate this one.

This chain uses TRBV6-2 or TRBV6-3 with TRBJ1-1; TRBD1 is a possible D gene (5 bases). Input material: blood, either unsorted or a sorted T cell fraction (not recorded which). This clonotype was obtained from a female donor with ankylosing spondylitis or in good health (not recorded which). As DNA, the CDR3 is TGTGCCAGCAGTGCTAGCGGGGCTTATTGGATGGAGAACACTGAAGCTTTCTTT. Encoded protein: CASSASGAYWMENTEAFF.